This record covers a single T cell receptor beta chain. The germline CDR1 and CDR2 sequences are SGHRS and YFSETQ. V lost 0 bases and J lost 1, with 9 bases in between. CDR3 size: 15 residues. The sample originates from a study of Tregs in tolerant kidney transplant recipients. Clones were sequenced by immunoSEQ multiplex PCR, and TCRdb holds only the in-frame ones, with some missing. Counted here are 69,000 or so clones, around 90% occurring once; the ten biggest clones make up nearly 0.4%. This TCR was sampled from a human donor who received a combined kidney and bone marrow transplant. The specimen was CD4+ T cells from blood, collected before the transplant. The rearrangement links TRBV5-1 to TRBJ2-3, with TRBD2 as a possible D gene (5 bases). The CDR3 nucleotides are TGCGCCAGCAGCTTGGCCGGACTGCGCACAGATACGCAGTATTTT. Translated, it gives CASSLAGLRTDTQYF.